Listed below are T cell receptor beta chains from one sample, sequenced in a study of technical replicates of blood from several donors. Profiled with immunoSEQ multiplex PCR; TCRdb holds only in-frame clones, not every one. Here the sample spans roughly 97,000 clones, 96% being singletons. The sample taken for sequencing was T cells isolated from PBMCs. The source of these receptors is a human donor in good health. Each CDR3 is given with its conserved first and last residue. The D gene is left open where the match is weak. Clone size is given for some rows only: seen once, a few or many times, or a class if the clone is expanded.

abundance,v_gene,d_gene,j_gene,CDR3aa,CDR3nt
NA,TRBV5-1,NA,TRBJ1-2,CASSLGWFAKNGYTF,TGCGCCAGCAGCTTGGGATGGTTTGCTAAAAATGGCTACACCTTC
NA,TRBV9,NA,TRBJ2-3,CASSVLAITDTQYF,TGTGCCAGCAGCGTTTTAGCCATCACAGATACGCAGTATTTT
NA,TRBV5-1,NA,TRBJ2-6,CASSLDYRPSGANVLTF,TGCGCCAGCAGCTTGGACTACAGGCCCTCTGGGGCCAACGTCCTGACTTTC
NA,TRBV10-3,NA,TRBJ1-2,CAISEEVGGYGYTF,TGTGCCATCAGTGAGGAAGTGGGGGGCTATGGCTACACCTTC
NA,TRBV13,NA,TRBJ2-7,CASSWGGDSYEQYF,TGTGCCAGCAGCTGGGGAGGTGATTCCTACGAGCAGTACTTC
NA,TRBV30,NA,TRBJ2-3,CAWSETSTDTQYF,TGTGCCTGGAGTGAGACAAGCACAGATACGCAGTATTTT
NA,TRBV9,TRBD1,TRBJ1-4,CASSVGGWGQGNEKLFF,TGTGCCAGCAGCGTAGGGGGATGGGGACAGGGGAATGAAAAACTGTTTTTT
NA,TRBV11-2,NA,TRBJ1-1,CASSPRQNTEAFF,TGTGCCAGCAGCCCGAGACAGAACACTGAAGCTTTCTTT
NA,TRBV6-1,NA,TRBJ2-1,CASSVESGGYNEQFF,TGTGCCAGCAGTGTAGAGTCTGGCGGCTACAATGAGCAGTTCTTC
NA,TRBV19,NA,TRBJ1-1,CATQGIELAEAFF,TGTGCCACCCAGGGTATTGAGTTGGCTGAAGCTTTCTTT
once,TRBV27,NA,TRBJ2-2,CASVGSNTGELFF,TGTGCCAGCGTTGGCTCGAACACCGGGGAGCTGTTTTTT
NA,TRBV27,TRBD2,TRBJ2-1,CASSPTLAGVGNEQFF,TGTGCCAGCAGTCCTACTTTAGCGGGAGTGGGCAATGAGCAGTTCTTC
NA,TRBV10-3,NA,TRBJ1-2,CAISESWTDIYGYTF,TGTGCCATCAGTGAGTCATGGACAGATATCTATGGCTACACCTTC
NA,TRBV14,TRBD2,TRBJ2-7,CASSQGEAGGLMSYEQYF,TGTGCCAGCAGCCAAGGAGAAGCGGGAGGCCTCATGTCCTACGAGCAGTACTTC
NA,TRBV19,NA,TRBJ1-1,CASTGAGAPEAFF,TGTGCCAGCACTGGGGCAGGGGCACCTGAAGCTTTCTTT
NA,TRBV28,NA,TRBJ1-5,CASSLRRGRVNQPQHF,TGTGCCAGCAGTTTACGGAGGGGCAGGGTTAATCAGCCCCAGCATTTT
NA,TRBV7-8,NA,TRBJ1-5,CASSLSSRSNQPQHF,TGTGCCAGCAGCTTATCTTCCCGTAGCAATCAGCCCCAGCATTTT
NA,TRBV27,NA,TRBJ2-7,CASSYSPAYEQYF,TGTGCCAGCAGTTATAGCCCTGCCTACGAGCAGTACTTC
NA,TRBV6-5,NA,TRBJ2-4,CASSYSRNINIQYF,TGTGCCAGCAGTTACTCGAGGAATATCAACATTCAGTACTTC
NA,TRBV7-2,TRBD2,TRBJ2-1,CASSLTSGRAVNEQFF,TGTGCCAGCAGCCTGACTAGCGGGAGGGCCGTAAATGAGCAGTTCTTC
NA,TRBV28,NA,TRBJ2-7,CASSSRYGVPEQYF,TGTGCCAGCAGTTCTAGGTACGGGGTCCCCGAGCAGTACTTC
few,TRBV9,NA,TRBJ2-3,CASSVRPGSTDTQYF,TGTGCCAGCAGCGTACGCCCAGGGAGCACAGATACGCAGTATTTT
NA,TRBV6-6,NA,TRBJ2-5,CASTKGGETQYF,TGTGCCAGCACCAAAGGAGGGGAGACCCAGTACTTC
NA,TRBV2,TRBD1,TRBJ1-2,CASSEAGDRANYGYTF,TGTGCCAGCAGTGAAGCCGGGGACAGGGCGAACTATGGCTACACCTTC
NA,TRBV27,NA,TRBJ2-3,CASSLETVADFSTDTQYF,TGTGCCAGCAGTTTAGAGACAGTAGCGGACTTTAGCACAGATACGCAGTATTTT
NA,TRBV7-3,TRBD1,TRBJ2-6,CASSTTGVWANVLTF,TGTGCCAGCAGCACCACAGGGGTTTGGGCCAACGTCCTGACTTTC
once,TRBV19,NA,TRBJ2-7,CASSKADFSYEQYF,TGTGCCAGTAGTAAAGCGGACTTCTCCTACGAGCAGTACTTC
NA,TRBV19,TRBD1,TRBJ1-3,CASRGQGAGNTIYF,TGTGCCAGTAGGGGACAGGGTGCTGGAAACACCATATATTTT
NA,TRBV28,NA,TRBJ2-5,CASRSGVQETQYF,TGTGCCAGCAGATCGGGTGTCCAAGAGACCCAGTACTTC
once,TRBV5-3,TRBD1,TRBJ2-7,CARSLAGTESSYEQYF,TGTGCCAGAAGCTTGGCCGGGACAGAGAGCTCCTACGAGCAGTACTTC
NA,TRBV7-9,NA,TRBJ2-7,CAIGSRRGEQYF,TGTGCCATCGGCTCTAGGAGGGGCGAGCAGTACTTC
NA,TRBV7-2,TRBD1,TRBJ1-5,CASSLGVGQGLLNQPQHF,TGTGCCAGCAGCTTAGGGGTGGGACAGGGGCTTCTCAATCAGCCCCAGCATTTT
once,TRBV6-5,TRBD2,TRBJ2-1,CASSILAGVYNEQFF,TGTGCCAGCAGTATACTAGCGGGAGTATACAATGAGCAGTTCTTC
once,TRBV19,NA,TRBJ2-5,CASSIGAGPKNQETQYF,TGTGCCAGTAGTATAGGGGCGGGCCCTAAAAACCAAGAGACCCAGTACTTC
NA,TRBV7-2,TRBD1,TRBJ2-4,CASSAGGSSKNIQYF,TGTGCCAGCAGCGCAGGGGGTTCGTCCAAAAACATTCAGTACTTC
NA,TRBV18,TRBD2,TRBJ2-3,CASSGRAGGFTDTQYF,TGTGCCAGCTCCGGCCGGGCGGGAGGATTCACAGATACGCAGTATTTT
NA,TRBV7-8,TRBD2,TRBJ2-3,CASSLSGRVSTDTQYF,TGTGCCAGCAGCTTAAGCGGGAGGGTTAGCACAGATACGCAGTATTTT
NA,TRBV2,NA,TRBJ2-1,CASSWRGTYNEQFF,TGTGCCAGCAGTTGGCGGGGTACCTACAATGAGCAGTTCTTC
NA,TRBV6-1,NA,TRBJ1-4,CASSEGYRATNEKLFF,TGTGCCAGCAGTGAAGGTTACAGGGCAACTAATGAAAAACTGTTTTTT
NA,TRBV7-6,TRBD1,TRBJ2-3,CASSLTGDTQYF,TGTGCCAGCAGCTTGACAGGGGATACGCAGTATTTT
NA,TRBV9,NA,TRBJ2-1,CASSPLRSSYNEQFF,TGTGCCAGCAGTCCTCTACGGAGCTCCTACAATGAGCAGTTCTTC
NA,TRBV19,TRBD1,TRBJ1-1,CASSLQGATEAFF,TGTGCCAGTAGTCTACAGGGGGCTACTGAAGCTTTCTTT
NA,TRBV5-5,TRBD2,TRBJ2-1,CASSAGTSAYNEQFF,TGTGCCAGCAGCGCTGGGACTAGCGCTTACAATGAGCAGTTCTTC
NA,TRBV15,NA,TRBJ2-7,CATSRGRGYEQYF,TGTGCCACCAGCAGAGGACGGGGCTACGAGCAGTACTTC
NA,TRBV5-1,NA,TRBJ2-3,CASSLGLSPSTDTQYF,TGCGCCAGCAGCTTGGGCCTATCCCCTAGCACAGATACGCAGTATTTT
once,TRBV19,TRBD1,TRBJ1-5,CASWGQTNQPQHF,TGTGCCAGTTGGGGACAGACCAATCAGCCCCAGCATTTT
once,TRBV2,TRBD1,TRBJ2-7,CASNPTGTYEQYF,TGTGCCAGCAATCCGACAGGGACCTACGAGCAGTACTTC
NA,TRBV28,TRBD1,TRBJ1-2,CASSFLGQGAYGYTF,TGTGCCAGCAGTTTCTTGGGTCAGGGGGCCTATGGCTACACCTTC
NA,TRBV19,NA,TRBJ1-2,CASGTQGTHYGYTF,TGTGCCAGTGGAACTCAGGGGACCCACTATGGCTACACCTTC